This T cell receptor beta chain emerged from a study of T cells in narcolepsy. At the level of the study: Patients with NT1 or NT2 and healthy control donors were enrolled.

V was shortened by 3 bases and J by 8 bases, with 17 bases between the two germline ends. The CDR3 runs to 14 residues. Germline CDR1 reads SGHDT; CDR2 reads YYEEEE. Findings and caveats of the study: Some memory CD4+ repertoires had no autoreactive clone sequences.

This clone has a handful of counts. No antigen is known for it. Assay: immunoSEQ multiplex PCR; the TCRdb copy retains only in-frame clones and omits some. The sample contains fewer than 40,000 clones, over 65% of which appear only once. The clonotype was recovered from a human donor in good health. V and J are TRBV5-6 and TRBJ1-2; the D gene is possibly TRBD1 (5 bases). Specimen: memory (CD45RA-) CD4+ T cells from blood. The CDR3 reads CASSSRGVEAGYTF. The CDR3 coding sequence is TGTGCCAGCAGCTCAAGAGGGGTGGAGGCGGGCTACACCTTC.